Shown below are 25 T cell receptor beta chains from a single sample sequenced in a study of cytomegalovirus exposure and HLA in healthy donors. PCR involved 60 Vbeta and 13 Jbeta primers. The protocol was immunoSEQ multiplex PCR, while the TCRdb copy is restricted to in-frame clones and leaves out a portion. This table lists 100,000 to 150,000 clones. The material sequenced was PBMCs. The receptors stem from a man younger than 30 in good health and CMV-seronegative.

The genes are TRBV7-9 and TRBJ2-2; D may be TRBD2 (6 bases). The CDR3 spans 15 residues. With 4 bases removed from V and 4 bases from J, the gap between germline ends came to 13 bases. CDR1 and CDR2 from the germline V gene are SEHNR and FQNEAQ (reference sequence). DNA for the CDR3: TGTGCCAGCAGCTCGATCAGGGAGGTCACCGGGGAGCTGTTTTTT. Its protein product is CASSSIREVTGELFF.

This CDR3 reads CSVDFGSRGGETQYF. CDR3 nucleotides: TGCAGCGTTGATTTTGGAAGTCGGGGAGGAGAGACCCAGTACTTC. This chain links TRBV29-1 with TRBJ2-5; D is possibly TRBD2 (6 bases). CDR1 and CDR2 from the germline V gene are SQVTM and ANQGSEA. This CDR3 region has 15 residues. Trimming stripped 3 bases from V and 4 bases from J, with 18 bases between.

The genes are TRBV19 and TRBJ2-7, with 7 positions matching TRBD2. The germline gives CDR1 LNHDA, CDR2 SQIVND (reference sequence). The V gene end was trimmed by 3 bases and the J gene end by 5 bases; junction bases not matched to a gene: 19. This CDR3 is built from 18 residues. The chain's CDR3 is CASSIGLDAGARGNEQYF. DNA for the CDR3: TGTGCCAGTAGTATCGGTTTGGACGCGGGAGCTAGGGGAAACGAGCAGTACTTC.

The V and J genes are TRBV28 and TRBJ2-7; 7 bases line up with TRBD1. The CDR3 loop spans 15 amino acids. CDR1 is MDHEN, CDR2 SYDVKM, per germline. The trim removed 7 bases at V and 0 bases at J, leaving 9 bases unmatched. CDR3 protein: CASTLEPGGSYEQYF. The CDR3 DNA reads as TGTGCCAGCACTCTGGAGCCAGGGGGCTCCTACGAGCAGTACTTC.

V is TRBV9 and J is TRBJ2-2, with 9 bases that match TRBD1. The V gene end was trimmed by 3 bases and the J gene end by 4 bases; junction bases not matched to a gene: 13. CDR1 is SGDLS, CDR2 YYNGEE, per germline. The CDR3 has 18 amino acids. The CDR3 DNA is TGTGCCAGCAGCGCGGGGGACAGGGCGCGTGAACGCACCGGGGAGCTGTTTTTT. Protein sequence: CASSAGDRARERTGELFF.

The CDR3 here is CSVATRGPGGANTGELFF. The DNA for the CDR3 is TGCAGCGTAGCCACTAGGGGACCGGGGGGAGCGAACACCGGGGAGCTGTTTTTT. The chain couples TRBV29-1 to TRBJ2-2, with 7 positions matching TRBD2. Germline V gene lookup returns CDR1 SQVTM and CDR2 ANQGSEA. This CDR3 is built from 18 residues. V lost 6 bases and J lost 0; bases outside the gene matches: 16.

The chain links TRBV7-9 to TRBJ1-5; TRBD1 matches 10 bases. The CDR3 contains 15 residues. Germline V gives CDR1 SEHNR, CDR2 FQNEAQ (reference sequence). V gave up 1 base and J gave up 6 bases; unmatched junction bases: 3. Here the CDR3 DNA reads TGTGCCAGCAGCTTAGATTGGACAGGGGGTCAGCCCCAGCATTTT. Encoded protein: CASSLDWTGGQPQHF. Full variable domain (missing parts from reference TRBV7-9 and TRBJ1-5): DTGVSQNPRHKITKRGQNVTFRCDPISEHNRLYWYRQTLGQGPEFLTYFQNEAQLEKSRLLSDRFSAERPKGSFSTLEIQRTEQGDSAMYLCASSLDWTGGQPQHFGDGTRLSIL.

This chain uses TRBV7-9 with TRBJ2-2; D is undetermined. V was pared by 8 bases and J by 2 bases, with 12 bases between. This CDR3 contains 14 residues. Germline CDR1 SEHNR, CDR2 FQNEAQ (reference sequence). CDR3 nucleotides: TGTGCCAGCCGGAGCGCAGAAAACACCGGGGAGCTGTTTTTT. This gives the protein CASRSAENTGELFF.

This chain joins TRBV30 and TRBJ2-2, with D possibly matching TRBD2 (6 bases). The CDR3 has 15 residues. Per the germline V gene, CDR1 is GTSNPN and CDR2 is SVGIG (reference sequence). Trimming cost V 3 bases and J 7 bases, with 18 bases left between them. CDR3 DNA: TGTGCCTGGAGGGCTGGGGGGTATGGTGGCGGGGAGCTGTTTTTT. Its translation: CAWRAGGYGGGELFF.

A word on this clone: Other DNA sequences within the sample encode an identical CDR3. This sequence joins TRBV7-9 and TRBJ2-7; maybe TRBD1 (6 bases). Germline V gene lookup returns CDR1 SEHNR and CDR2 FQNEAQ (reference sequence). This CDR3 has 13 residues. The V and J ends lost 4 bases and 1 base respectively, with 8 bases between them. The CDR3 nucleotides read TGTGCCAGCAGCTGGGGGCAGTCCTACGAGCAGTACTTC. Translation: CASSWGQSYEQYF. The full variable domain, with the rest looked up from reference TRBV7-9 and TRBJ2-7, is DTGVSQNPRHKITKRGQNVTFRCDPISEHNRLYWYRQTLGQGPEFLTYFQNEAQLEKSRLLSDRFSAERPKGSFSTLEIQRTEQGDSAMYLCASSWGQSYEQYFGPGTRLTVT.

The V and J genes are TRBV5-1 and TRBJ1-4, with D perhaps matching TRBD1 (6 bases). Germline assignment: CDR1 SGHRS and CDR2 YFSETQ. This CDR3 region has 16 residues. With 4 bases removed from V and 10 bases from J, the gap between germline ends came to 23 bases. The CDR3 DNA follows: TGCGCCAGCAGCCTCGGGGGGGCCAGAGAGGGTGGAAAACTGTTTTTT. It yields the protein CASSLGGAREGGKLFF.

V usage is TRBV28 and J usage is TRBJ2-7, with 12 bases fitting TRBD1. Germline V CDR1 and CDR2: MDHEN, SYDVKM. The CDR3 runs 16 residues. V lost 5 bases and J lost 3; bases outside the gene matches: 8. The chain's CDR3 is CASSGRDRGLIYEQYF. DNA for the CDR3: TGTGCCAGCAGTGGCCGGGACAGGGGGCTTATCTACGAGCAGTACTTC.

V is TRBV6-1 and J is TRBJ2-2; 7 bases fit TRBD1. V lost 3 bases and J lost 4; bases outside the gene matches: 14. Germline loops: CDR1 MNHNS, CDR2 SASEGT. This CDR3 contains 18 residues. The CDR3, as DNA: TGTGCCAGCAGTGATTCCCGGACAGGATGGAGCCCCACCGGGGAGCTGTTTTTT. It encodes CASSDSRTGWSPTGELFF.

The chain employs TRBV5-1 and TRBJ1-2; a possible D gene is TRBD1 (6 bases). This CDR3 is 16 amino acids long. Trimming cost V 4 bases and J 8 bases, with 24 bases left between them. CDR1 and CDR2 from the germline V gene are SGHRS and YFSETQ. The CDR3 DNA sequence: TGCGCCAGCAGCCTACGACAAGGACAGCCCGGACGCGGCTACACCTTC. Translating gives CASSLRQGQPGRGYTF.

The chain couples TRBV6-5 to TRBJ1-3; D possibly corresponds to TRBD1 (5 bases). Trimming shortened V by 4 bases and J by 4 bases, and 11 bases separated the two germline ends. Germline CDR1 MNHEY, CDR2 SVGAGI. The CDR3 totals 14 residues. CDR3 coding DNA: TGTGCCAGCAGTTTGCAGGGTGGGGGAAACACCATATATTTT. It codes for CASSLQGGGNTIYF.

The chain links TRBV28 to TRBJ1-5; tentatively, D is TRBD1 (6 bases). Deletions cut 1 base from V and 6 bases from J, with 19 bases between. Per the germline V gene, CDR1 is MDHEN and CDR2 is SYDVKM. CDR3 length: 17 residues. The CDR3 DNA reads as TGTGCCAGCAGTTTATACCCTATGACAGGCCAGGGTCAGCCCCAGCATTTT. Translation: CASSLYPMTGQGQPQHF.

This chain joins TRBV27 and TRBJ2-7; the D gene is possibly TRBD1 (6 bases). The CDR3 has 15 amino acids. Trimming removed 3 bases at V and 4 bases at J, with 16 bases between. CDR1 MNHEY and CDR2 SMNVEV come from the germline V gene (reference sequence). CDR3 amino acids: CASSFSRGSSYEQYF. The DNA of the CDR3 is TGTGCCAGCAGTTTCAGCAGGGGTAGTAGTTACGAGCAGTACTTC.

CDR3 sequence reads: CASRDQGGSYEQYF. The CDR3 DNA follows: TGTGCCAGCAGGGATCAGGGCGGTTCCTACGAGCAGTACTTC. The genes are TRBV5-6 and TRBJ2-7, with D tentatively TRBD1 (5 bases). CDR3 length equals 14 residues. V gave up 5 bases and J gave up 1 base, with 13 bases separating them. CDR1 SGHDT and CDR2 YYEEEE come from the germline V gene.

The gene calls are TRBV27 and TRBJ1-6, with unresolved D. Trimming took 3 bases from V and 9 from J, leaving 12 bases between them. This CDR3 comprises 14 residues. CDR1 and CDR2 from the germline V gene are MNHEY and SMNVEV (reference sequence). The CDR3 reads CASSLRRRVSPLHF. CDR3 DNA sequence: TGTGCCAGCAGTTTGAGGCGGCGGGTTTCACCCCTCCACTTT.

The J gene is TRBJ1-3, the V gene TRBV20-1; the D is unclear. V lost 5 bases and J lost 6, with 8 bases in between. CDR3 length: 11 amino acids. The germline CDR1 and CDR2 sequences are DFQATT and SNEGSKA (reference sequence). The CDR3 is CSAGGLNTIYF. DNA for the CDR3: TGCAGTGCTGGAGGACTAAACACCATATATTTT.

This chain connects TRBV6-1 to TRBJ2-7; the match to TRBD1 covers 8 bases. Germline CDR1 is MNHNS and CDR2 is SASEGT. The CDR3 has 13 amino acids. The trim removed 6 bases at V and 2 bases at J, leaving 3 bases unmatched. CDR3 amino acids: CASRRTGPYEQYF. The DNA of the CDR3 is TGTGCCAGCAGGCGGACAGGGCCCTACGAGCAGTACTTC.

V and J are TRBV25-1 and TRBJ1-4; no reliable D call. The germline V gene encodes CDR1 MGHDK and CDR2 SYGVNS. The CDR3 contains 14 residues. The V gene lost 3 bases and the J gene lost 4 bases, with 9 bases spanning the gap. The CDR3 loop is CASSESLYNEKLFF. For the CDR3, the DNA is TGTGCCAGCAGTGAGTCCCTCTATAATGAAAAACTGTTTTTT.

The rearrangement links TRBV28 to TRBJ2-5; tentative D call: TRBD2 (6 bases). Germline V CDR1 and CDR2: MDHEN, SYDVKM. The CDR3 has 15 residues. The V gene lost 6 bases and the J gene lost 5 bases, with 19 bases spanning the gap. Written as DNA, the CDR3 is TGTGCCAGCAGCCCATCGGTGGAAGGGAGGGAGACCCAGTACTTC. The encoded protein is CASSPSVEGRETQYF. The variable domain in full, with the rest retrieved from reference TRBV28 and TRBJ2-5, is DVKVTQSSRYLVKRTGEKVFLECVQDMDHENMFWYRQDPGLGLRLIYFSYDVKMKEKGDIPEGYSVSREKKERFSLILESASTNQTSMYLCASSPSVEGRETQYFGPGTRLLVL.

V usage is TRBV5-1 and J usage is TRBJ1-2, with TRBD1 as a possible D gene (6 bases). Germline V gene data show CDR1 as SGHRS and CDR2 as YFSETQ. This CDR3 contains 14 residues. V was pared by 4 bases and J by 6 bases, with 16 bases between. The CDR3 region has the DNA TGCGCCAGCAGCCATCGGGACAAAACCCATGGCTACACCTTC. Translating it yields CASSHRDKTHGYTF. The variable domain in full, with the rest retrieved from reference TRBV5-1 and TRBJ1-2, is KAGVTQTPRYLIKTRGQQVTLSCSPISGHRSVSWYQQTPGQGLQFLFEYFSETQRNKGNFPGRFSGRQFSNSRSEMNVSTLELGDSALYLCASSHRDKTHGYTFGSGTRLTVV.

The chain joins TRBV5-1 to TRBJ2-7, with D perhaps TRBD1 (6 bases). CDR1 SGHRS and CDR2 YFSETQ come from the germline V gene. With 0 bases removed from V and 2 bases from J, the gap between germline ends came to 15 bases. The CDR3 totals 16 residues. CDR3 DNA sequence: TGCGCCAGCAGCTTGGCCATGGGGGCCGTAACCTACGAGCAGTACTTC. Protein: CASSLAMGAVTYEQYF. Complete variable domain (other parts from reference TRBV5-1 and TRBJ2-7): KAGVTQTPRYLIKTRGQQVTLSCSPISGHRSVSWYQQTPGQGLQFLFEYFSETQRNKGNFPGRFSGRQFSNSRSEMNVSTLELGDSALYLCASSLAMGAVTYEQYFGPGTRLTVT.